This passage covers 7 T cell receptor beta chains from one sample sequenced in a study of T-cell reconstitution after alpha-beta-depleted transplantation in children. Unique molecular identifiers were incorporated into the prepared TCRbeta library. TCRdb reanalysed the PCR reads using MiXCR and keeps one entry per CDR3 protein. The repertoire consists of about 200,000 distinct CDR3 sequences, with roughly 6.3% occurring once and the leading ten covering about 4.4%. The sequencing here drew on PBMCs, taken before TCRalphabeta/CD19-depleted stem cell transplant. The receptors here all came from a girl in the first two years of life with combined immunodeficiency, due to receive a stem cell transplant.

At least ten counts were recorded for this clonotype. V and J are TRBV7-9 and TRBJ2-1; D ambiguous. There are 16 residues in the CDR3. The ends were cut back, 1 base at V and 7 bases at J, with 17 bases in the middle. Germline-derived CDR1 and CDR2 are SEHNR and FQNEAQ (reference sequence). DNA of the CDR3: TGTGCCAGCAGCTTAGACGGAAGATATGTAGGAAATGAGCAGTTCTTC. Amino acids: CASSLDGRYVGNEQFF.

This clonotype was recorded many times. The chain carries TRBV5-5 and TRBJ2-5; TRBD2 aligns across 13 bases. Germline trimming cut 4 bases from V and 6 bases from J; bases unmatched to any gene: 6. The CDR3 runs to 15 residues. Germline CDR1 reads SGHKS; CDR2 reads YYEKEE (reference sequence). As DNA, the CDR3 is TGTGCCAGCAGCCATCCACTAGCGGGAGGGAAGACCCAGTACTTC. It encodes CASSHPLAGGKTQYF.

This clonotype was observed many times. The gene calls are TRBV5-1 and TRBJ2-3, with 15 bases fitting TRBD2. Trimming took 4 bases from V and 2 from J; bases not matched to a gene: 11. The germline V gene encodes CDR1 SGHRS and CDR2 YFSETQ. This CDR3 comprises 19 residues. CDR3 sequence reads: CASSAGLAGGSTPTDTQYF. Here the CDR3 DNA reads TGCGCCAGCAGCGCGGGACTAGCGGGAGGTTCCACACCCACAGATACGCAGTATTTT.

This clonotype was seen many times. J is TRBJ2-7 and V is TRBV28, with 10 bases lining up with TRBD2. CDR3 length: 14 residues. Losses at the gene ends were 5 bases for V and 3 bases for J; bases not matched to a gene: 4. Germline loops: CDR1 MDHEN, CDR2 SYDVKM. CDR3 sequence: CASSVLAGVYEQYF. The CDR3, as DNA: TGTGCCAGCAGTGTTCTAGCGGGAGTCTACGAGCAGTACTTC.

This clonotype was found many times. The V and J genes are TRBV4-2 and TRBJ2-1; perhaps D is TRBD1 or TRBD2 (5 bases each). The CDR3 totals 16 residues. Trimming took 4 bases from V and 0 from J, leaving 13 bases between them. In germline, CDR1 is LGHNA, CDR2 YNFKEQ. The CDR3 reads CASSRRDLSSYNEQFF. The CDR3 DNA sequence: TGTGCCAGCAGCCGACGGGACCTGAGCTCCTACAATGAGCAGTTCTTC.

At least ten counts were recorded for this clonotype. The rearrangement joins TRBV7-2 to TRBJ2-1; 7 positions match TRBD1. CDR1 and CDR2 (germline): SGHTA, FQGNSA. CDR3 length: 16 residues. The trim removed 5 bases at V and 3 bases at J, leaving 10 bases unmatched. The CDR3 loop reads CASSHLEGALYNEQFF. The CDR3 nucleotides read TGTGCCAGCAGCCACCTCGAGGGGGCCCTCTACAATGAGCAGTTCTTC.

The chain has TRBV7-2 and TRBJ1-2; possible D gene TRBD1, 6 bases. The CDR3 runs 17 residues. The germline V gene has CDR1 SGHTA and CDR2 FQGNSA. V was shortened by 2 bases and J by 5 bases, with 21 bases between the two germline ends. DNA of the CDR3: TGTGCCAGCAGCTTATTCCCAGGGGCCAATTTCGATTATGGCTACACCTTC. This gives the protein CASSLFPGANFDYGYTF.